This T cell receptor (beta chain) was identified during a study of cytomegalovirus exposure and HLA in healthy donors. With respect to this clone: Antigen unknown.

The PCR made use of 60 Vbeta and 13 Jbeta primers. Some clones are missing from TCRdb's copy, which holds only in-frame ones; the method was immunoSEQ multiplex PCR. The table includes about 190,000 clones, less than 85% detected once. Study findings and constraints: In a later analysis, HLA-associated TCR beta chains were more clonally expanded than equally common others. TCR beta V- and J-gene trimming, according to a later analysis, was linked to a missense DCLRE1C variant.

Germline V gene lookup returns CDR1 SEHNR and CDR2 FQNEAQ (reference sequence). The V end lost 5 bases, the J end lost 7 bases, and 14 bases lay between the germline ends. The CDR3 extends over 13 amino acids. The TCR was taken from a boy between 10 and 17 years old in good health and CMV-seronegative. The chain has TRBV7-9 and TRBJ1-2; D perhaps matches TRBD1 (6 bases). Source material: PBMCs. This CDR3 is CASSATGTGGYTF. DNA of the CDR3: TGTGCCAGCAGCGCGACAGGTACCGGTGGCTACACCTTC.